The 21 T cell receptor beta chains below were found in one sample sequenced in a study of response to subunit inactivated influenza vaccine. Each CDR3 protein gets one entry after TCRdb re-called the RT-PCR reads with MiXCR. The repertoire holds approximately 500,000 distinct CDR3 sequences, with 12% to 15% as singletons. The starting material was PBMCs from blood, obtained roughly 12 days after vaccination. Receptor source: a man in his fifties or sixties who received an inactivated influenza vaccine.

The chain carries TRBV5-1 and TRBJ1-5; D is undetermined. Trimming removed 0 bases from V and 4 bases from J, with 11 bases in between. The CDR3 contains 15 residues. Per germline, CDR1 SGHRS and CDR2 YFSETQ. CDR3 DNA sequence: TGCGCCAGCAGCTTGGACGAGACGGATAATCAGCCCCAGCATTTT. Residues: CASSLDETDNQPQHF.

This clonotype was observed a handful of times. The gene calls are TRBV24-1 and TRBJ2-3, with D perhaps TRBD1 (6 bases). The germline gives CDR1 KGHDR, CDR2 SFDVKD. This CDR3 is built from 14 residues. With 3 bases removed from V and 6 bases from J, the gap between germline ends came to 12 bases. CDR3 bases: TGTGCCACCAGTGATAATACAGGGATCGATACGCAGTATTTT. Its translation: CATSDNTGIDTQYF.

This clonotype was observed a few times. The chain links TRBV20-1 to TRBJ2-2; TRBD2 might be the D (6 bases). CDR1 and CDR2 from the germline V gene are DFQATT and SNEGSKA (reference sequence). This CDR3 comprises 14 residues. The V and J ends lost 4 bases and 4 bases respectively, with 13 bases between them. As DNA, the CDR3 is TGCAGTGCTAAGGAGGGCCCGGGCACCGGGGAGCTGTTTTTT. As protein: CSAKEGPGTGELFF.

This clonotype was seen a handful of times. The rearrangement joins TRBV7-2 to TRBJ2-1; 11 nucleotides line up with TRBD2. J was trimmed by 6 bases and V by 3 bases; bases with no gene match: 4. This CDR3 region has 15 residues. The V gene's germline CDR1 is SGHTA and CDR2 FQGNSA. CDR3 sequence reads: CASSFNSGRGNEQFF. In DNA, the CDR3 is TGTGCCAGCAGCTTTAATAGCGGGAGGGGCAATGAGCAGTTCTTC.

This chain joins TRBV5-1 and TRBJ2-1; D gene unclear. CDR3 size: 13 residues. Germline CDR1 and CDR2: SGHRS and YFSETQ. V was trimmed by 0 bases and J by 8 bases, leaving 9 bases between them. The CDR3: CASSLVVNDEQFF. The CDR3, as DNA: TGCGCCAGCAGCTTGGTCGTGAACGATGAGCAGTTCTTC.

The chain has TRBV4-1 and TRBJ2-7, with TRBD2 matching over 13 bases. CDR3 length: 16 amino acids. Germline lookup yields CDR1 MGHRA and CDR2 YSYEKL. Trimming removed 5 bases from V and 7 bases from J; junction bases left unmatched: 11. This CDR3 is CASSAPTSGGSKEQYF. Here the CDR3 DNA reads TGCGCCAGCAGCGCCCCGACTAGCGGGGGGTCTAAGGAGCAGTACTTC.

The chain joins TRBV18 to TRBJ2-5; no reliable D call. This CDR3 is 14 amino acids long. Trimming pared 2 bases from V and 2 bases from J, leaving 9 bases between. In germline, CDR1 is KGHSH, CDR2 LQKENI. The chain's CDR3 is CASSPSALQETQYF. CDR3 sequence (DNA): TGTGCCAGCTCACCATCGGCCCTTCAAGAGACCCAGTACTTC.

This clonotype has a handful of counts. V gene TRBV2 combines with J gene TRBJ2-7; 7 nucleotides agree with TRBD1. CDR1 and CDR2 from the germline V gene are SNHLY and FYNNEI. This CDR3 has 15 amino acids. The J segment lost 5 bases and the V segment lost 3 bases, leaving 10 bases of the junction unmatched. CDR3 protein: CASSEWQGDSHEQYF. CDR3 coding DNA: TGTGCCAGCAGTGAGTGGCAGGGGGATTCCCACGAGCAGTACTTC.

This clonotype was seen a few times. The V call is TRBV6-5, the J call TRBJ2-7, with D tentatively TRBD2 (5 bases). Germline CDR1 is MNHEY and CDR2 is SVGAGI. Trimming removed 2 bases from V and 2 bases from J, with 10 bases in between. The CDR3 has 14 amino acids. CDR3 residues: CASSYLRDTYEQYF. CDR3 coding DNA: TGTGCCAGCAGTTACCTGAGGGATACCTACGAGCAGTACTTC.

This clonotype was observed a handful of times. This chain links TRBV28 with TRBJ2-5; D assignment may be TRBD1 or TRBD2 (6 bases each). Trimming shortened V by 1 base and J by 5 bases, and 14 bases separated the two germline ends. The CDR3 is 15 amino acids. CDR1 is MDHEN and CDR2 is SYDVKM in the germline V gene. This CDR3 reads CASSLLTGAGETQYF. The CDR3 DNA sequence: TGTGCCAGCAGTTTATTAACGGGGGCTGGGGAGACCCAGTACTTC.

The chain recombines TRBV29-1 with TRBJ2-3, with 9 positions matching TRBD2. Looked up from germline, CDR1 is SQVTM and CDR2 is ANQGSEA. V gave up 6 bases and J gave up 3 bases; unmatched junction bases: 16. This CDR3 has 17 residues. The CDR3 loop reads CSVGHLSGGRGTDTQYF. CDR3 coding DNA: TGCAGCGTAGGCCATCTTAGCGGGGGCCGGGGGACAGATACGCAGTATTTT.

The genes are TRBV4-2 and TRBJ2-5, with a weak D call TRBD2 (6 bases). Germline assignment: CDR1 LGHNA and CDR2 YNFKEQ. The ends were cut back, 0 bases at V and 5 bases at J, with 13 bases in the middle. CDR3 length: 15 amino acids. The CDR3 DNA reads TGTGCCAGCAGCCAAGAGGCGCGGGGTAGGGAGACCCAGTACTTC. This sequence encodes CASSQEARGRETQYF.

In its sample, this clonotype was seen a few times. The chain employs TRBV7-6 and TRBJ2-5; perhaps TRBD2 as D (5 bases). The V end was cut by 1 base, the J end by 5 bases, with 17 bases between. The germline V gene has CDR1 SGHVS and CDR2 FNYEAQ. This CDR3 has 16 residues. DNA of the CDR3: TGTGCCAGCAGCTTAGGTGTGGGGAGCTCTAAGGAGACCCAGTACTTC. Amino acids: CASSLGVGSSKETQYF. Filled out from reference TRBV7-6 and TRBJ2-5, the complete variable domain reads GAGVSQSPRYKVTKRGQDVALRCDPISGHVSLYWYRQALGQGPEFLTYFNYEAQQDKSGLPNDRFSAERPEGSISTLTIQRTEQRDSAMYRCASSLGVGSSKETQYFGPGTRLLVL.

This clonotype was detected ten times or more. The V gene is TRBV7-9, the J gene TRBJ1-6, with D unclear. Germline CDR1 and CDR2: SEHNR and FQNEAQ (reference sequence). The V end was cut by 6 bases, the J end by 10 bases, with 19 bases between. The CDR3 runs to 15 residues. CDR3 DNA sequence: TGTGCCAGCAGGCGAAGTGGGAGGGAAGGATCACCCCTCCACTTT. This encodes CASRRSGREGSPLHF.

This chain links TRBV3-1 with TRBJ2-7; perhaps TRBD2 as D (5 bases). The CDR3 loop spans 17 amino acids. CDR1 LGHDT and CDR2 YNNKEL come from the germline V gene (reference sequence). The V end was cut by 2 bases, the J end by 1 base, with 18 bases between. The CDR3: CASSQRYGGPLSYEQYF. In nucleotides, the CDR3 is TGTGCCAGCAGCCAAAGGTACGGCGGGCCTCTATCCTACGAGCAGTACTTC.

This clonotype has a count of ten or more. V usage is TRBV24-1 and J usage is TRBJ2-1, with D possibly being TRBD1 or TRBD2 (6 bases each). The CDR3 totals 16 residues. Germline V gene data show CDR1 as KGHDR and CDR2 as SFDVKD. V shed 1 base and J shed 5 bases, with 14 bases lying between them. The CDR3 DNA is TGTGCCACCAGTGATTTAGGAGGGGGAGATAACAATGAGCAGTTCTTC. Its translation: CATSDLGGGDNNEQFF.

This chain uses TRBV12-3 or TRBV12-4 with TRBJ1-4, with D maybe TRBD1 (6 bases). This CDR3 has 14 residues. Trimming cost V 6 bases and J 8 bases, with 16 bases left between them. This CDR3 is CASRRTGLHEKLFF. The DNA of the CDR3 is TGTGCCAGCAGGCGTACAGGGTTACACGAAAAACTGTTTTTT.

The chain's CDR3 is CASSFNQNRGVGYTF. DNA for the CDR3: TGTGCCAGCAGCTTTAATCAAAACAGGGGGGTCGGCTACACCTTC. The chain combines TRBV7-9 with TRBJ1-2; 8 nucleotides agree with TRBD1. The germline V gene has CDR1 SEHNR and CDR2 FQNEAQ (reference sequence). This CDR3 has 15 amino acids. V was pared by 3 bases and J by 8 bases, with 11 bases of the junction left unmatched.

This clonotype was counted between two and nine times. J is TRBJ2-2 and V is TRBV11-2, with D unresolved. The V end lost 2 bases, the J end lost 6 bases, and 10 bases lay between the germline ends. This CDR3 is built from 14 residues. Germline V gene sequence: CDR1 SGHAT, CDR2 FQNNGV. This chain's CDR3 is CASSLIAFAGELFF. The CDR3 DNA sequence: TGTGCCAGCAGCTTAATTGCGTTCGCCGGGGAGCTGTTTTTT.

In its sample, this clonotype was seen a few times. This chain joins TRBV7-9 and TRBJ2-7; D is unresolved. V was cut by 5 bases and J by 2 bases, with 10 bases left in between. The CDR3 has 13 amino acids. CDR1 is SEHNR, CDR2 FQNEAQ, per germline (reference sequence). The CDR3 nucleotides read TGTGCCAGCAGCCCTATCGGTACCTACGAGCAGTACTTC. Translated, it gives CASSPIGTYEQYF.

This clonotype was picked up a small number of times. The CDR3 loop reads CASSPEWRASFNEQFF. The CDR3 nucleotides read TGTGCCAGCAGCCCCGAATGGAGGGCGTCGTTCAATGAGCAGTTCTTC. This sequence joins TRBV6-2 or TRBV6-3 and TRBJ2-1; D is possibly TRBD2 (6 bases). CDR3 length: 16 residues. The V end lost 6 bases, the J end lost 6 bases, and 21 bases lay between the germline ends. Germline CDR1 is MNHEY and CDR2 is SVGEGT.